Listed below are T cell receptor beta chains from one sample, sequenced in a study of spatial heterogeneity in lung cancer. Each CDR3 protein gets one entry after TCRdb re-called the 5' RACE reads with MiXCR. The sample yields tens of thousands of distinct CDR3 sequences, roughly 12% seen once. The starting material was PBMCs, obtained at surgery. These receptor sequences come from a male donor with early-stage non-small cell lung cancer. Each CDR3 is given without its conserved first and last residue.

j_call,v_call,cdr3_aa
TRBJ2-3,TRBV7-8,ASSSGGVGDTQY
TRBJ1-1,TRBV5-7,ASSLGGLSTEAF
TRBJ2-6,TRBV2,ASSAGTSGANVLT
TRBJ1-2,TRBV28,ASRPEVPYGYT
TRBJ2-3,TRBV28,ASSRAGTDTQY
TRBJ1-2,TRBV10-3,AISTPPGAYYGYT
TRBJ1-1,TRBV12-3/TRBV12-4,ASKRQGVITEAF
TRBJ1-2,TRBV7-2,ASSSPGSFWGYT
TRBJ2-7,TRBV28,ASVPLGTGSAYEQY
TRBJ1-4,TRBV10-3,AIIAVTVEKLF
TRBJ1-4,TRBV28,ASSLNEKLF
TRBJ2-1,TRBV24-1,ATSDPWGSGSRNEQF
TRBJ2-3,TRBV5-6,ASSYRQRRTDTQY
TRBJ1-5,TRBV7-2,ASSRGGQQPQH
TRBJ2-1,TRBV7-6,ASSSVAGGAVGFAIEQF
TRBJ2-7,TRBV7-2,ASRVGLAGTYEQY
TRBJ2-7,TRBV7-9,ASSFGTGSDEQY
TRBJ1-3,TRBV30,AWSFVRAGNTIY
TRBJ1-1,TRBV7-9,ASTTETSNAF
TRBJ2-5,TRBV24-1,ATSIRGRETQY
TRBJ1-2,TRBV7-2,ASSLDNGYKGYT
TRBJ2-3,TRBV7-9,ASSLAGANTDTQY
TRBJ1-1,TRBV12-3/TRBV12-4,ASGHGRDTEAF
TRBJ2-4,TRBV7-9,ASSLEQGAAKNIQY
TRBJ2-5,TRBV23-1,ASSQLLRDRGQETQY
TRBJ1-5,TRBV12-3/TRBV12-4,ASSEQGRQPQH
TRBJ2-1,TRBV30,AWTSGIFMSEQF
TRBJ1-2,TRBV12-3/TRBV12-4,ASSLDSLYGYT
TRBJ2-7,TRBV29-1,SVEDHLGVGEQY
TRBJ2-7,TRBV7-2,ASSPIAGTYEQY
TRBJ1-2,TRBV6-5,ASKPTGSYGYT
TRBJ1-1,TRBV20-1,SASGGSEAF